The T cell receptor beta chain described here comes from a study of shared clonotypes between healthy human individuals. Naive CD8 isolation took CD45RO-negative cells positively selected for CCR7 and excluded terminally differentiated effector memory CD45RA+ cells. The assay was immunoSEQ multiplex PCR, and TCRdb's table has in-frame clones only and misses some. The sample yields 500,000 to 700,000 clones, 85% to 95% seen once. V was clipped by 4 bases and J by 0 bases; unmatched bases: 9. The V gene's germline CDR1 is SQVTM and CDR2 ANQGSEA. The length of the CDR3 is 16 residues. This receptor was taken from a woman aged 25 to 39 in good health. The chain recombines TRBV29-1 with TRBJ2-7; TRBD2 aligns across 10 bases. The sequenced material came from naive CD8+ T cells sorted from blood. The CDR3: CSVVMLAGESSYEQYF. CDR3 DNA: TGCAGCGTTGTTATGCTAGCGGGGGAGAGCTCCTACGAGCAGTACTTC.